These 5 T cell receptor beta chains came from one sample sequenced in a study of T cell repertoires in aging, cancer and after chemotherapy. Amplification of TCR beta used genomic DNA extracted from peripheral blood. Rearranged V-D-J TRB sequences were amplified with a mixed TRB-A/B primer pool. Each CDR3 protein is one row after TCRdb ran MiXCR on the multiplex PCR reads. The repertoire consists of around 6,400 distinct CDR3 sequences, with 25% to 35% occurring once and the leading ten covering roughly 6.6%. The sequenced material came from blood. The origin of the receptors is a human donor in good health.

The chain carries TRBV30 and TRBJ2-2; TRBD1 or TRBD2 may be the D gene (5 bases each). Trimming shortened V by 3 bases and J by 7 bases, and 9 bases separated the two germline ends. CDR1 is GTSNPN and CDR2 is SVGIG in the germline V gene (reference sequence). The CDR3 spans 12 residues. The CDR3 here is CAWRRGGGELFF. The CDR3 DNA reads TGTGCCTGGAGGAGGGGTGGCGGGGAGCTGTTTTTT.

This clonotype has only a few counts. The chain uses TRBV18 and TRBJ1-1; D is ambiguous. The CDR3 contains 14 residues. The germline V gene encodes CDR1 KGHSH and CDR2 LQKENI. V gave up 2 bases and J gave up 1 base, with 8 bases separating them. This CDR3 reads CASSPAARNTEAFF. The CDR3 region has the DNA TGTGCCAGCTCACCAGCCGCCCGGAACACTGAAGCTTTCTTT.

Worth noting for this clonotype: One end of the junction varies from germline; a read error may be responsible. The chain recombines TRBV4-3 with TRBJ1-4; 7 bases are a match to TRBD1. The CDR3 is 15 amino acids. The germline V gene encodes CDR1 LGHNA and CDR2 YSLEER. The CDR3 reads CASSETGATNEKLFF. The CDR3 region has the DNA TGTGCCAGCAGCGAAACAGGGGCAACTAATGAAAAACTGTTTTTT.

This clonotype is large. This chain uses TRBV11-3 with TRBJ2-3; D possibly matches TRBD1 or TRBD2 (5 bases each). The CDR3 runs 19 residues. Germline CDR1 and CDR2: SGHNT and YENEEA. Trimming removed 3 bases at V and 3 bases at J, with 25 bases between. CDR3 protein: CASSFPEQGVGSETDTQYF. The CDR3 bases are TGTGCCAGCAGCTTCCCAGAGCAGGGAGTGGGTAGCGAAACAGATACGCAGTATTTT. Full variable domain (remainder filled in from reference TRBV11-3 and TRBJ2-3): EAGVVQSPRYKIIEKKQPVAFWCNPISGHNTLYWYLQNLGQGPELLIRYENEEAVDDSQLPKDRFSAERLKGVDSTLKIQPAELGDSAVYLCASSFPEQGVGSETDTQYFGPGTRLTVL.

This chain joins TRBV14 and TRBJ2-7; 8 positions agree with TRBD1. This CDR3 has 16 amino acids. V dropped 0 bases and J dropped 0; count of bases not matched to a gene: 4. Germline CDR1 SGHDN, CDR2 FVKESK. In DNA form, the CDR3 reads TGTGCCAGCAGCCAAGAAGGGGACAGGTTCTCCTACGAGCAGTACTTC. Translating gives CASSQEGDRFSYEQYF.